The entry that follows covers one T cell receptor beta chain sequence. Its antigen is not identified. This entry is derived from a study of T cell responses to AZD1222 COVID-19 vaccine. Study-wide findings and caveats: Spike was spanned by vaccine-associated CD4 TCRs, with dominance at 160-218 and 743-854. Increases in Spike-specific TCR breadth and depth were seen after two AZD1222 doses.

The CDR3 runs 15 residues. Germline V lookup: CDR1 SGHTA, CDR2 FQGTGA. V was shortened by 4 bases and J by 4 bases, with 11 bases between the two germline ends. Profiling relied on immunoSEQ multiplex PCR, and the TCRdb table lists in-frame clones only, not all of them. The sample consists of approximately 150,000 clones, over 75% of them appearing once. The TCR was taken from an adult in good health. This chain joins TRBV7-3 and TRBJ2-6; D might be TRBD1 (6 bases). The material sequenced was peripheral blood, taken on day 0 of AZD1222 vaccination. CDR3 DNA: TGTGCCAGCAGCTCCAGGGGTCCCGGGGCCAACGTCCTGACTTTC. This translates into CASSSRGPGANVLTF. Filled out from reference TRBV7-3 and TRBJ2-6, the complete variable domain reads GAGVSQTPSNKVTEKGKYVELRCDPISGHTALYWYRQSLGQGPEFLIYFQGTGAADDSGLPNDRFFAVRPEGSVSTLKIQRTERGDSAVYLCASSSRGPGANVLTFGAGSRLTVL.